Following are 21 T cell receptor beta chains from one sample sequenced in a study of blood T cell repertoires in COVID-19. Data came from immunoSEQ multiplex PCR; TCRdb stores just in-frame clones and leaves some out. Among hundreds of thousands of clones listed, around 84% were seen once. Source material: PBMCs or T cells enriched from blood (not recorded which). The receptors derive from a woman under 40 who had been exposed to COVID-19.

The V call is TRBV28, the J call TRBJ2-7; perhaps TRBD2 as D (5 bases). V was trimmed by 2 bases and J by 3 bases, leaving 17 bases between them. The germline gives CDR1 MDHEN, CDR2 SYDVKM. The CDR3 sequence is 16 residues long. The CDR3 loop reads CASSLGPYLGGYEQYF. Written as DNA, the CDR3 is TGTGCCAGCAGTTTAGGTCCCTATCTCGGAGGCTACGAGCAGTACTTC.

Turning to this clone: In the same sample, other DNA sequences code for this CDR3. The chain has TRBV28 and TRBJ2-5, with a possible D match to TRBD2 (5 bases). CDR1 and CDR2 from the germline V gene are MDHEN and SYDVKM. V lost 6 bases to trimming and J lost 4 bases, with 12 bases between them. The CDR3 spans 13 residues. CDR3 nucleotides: TGTGCCAGCAGGCCCGGAGGACGAGAGACCCAGTACTTC. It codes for CASRPGGRETQYF.

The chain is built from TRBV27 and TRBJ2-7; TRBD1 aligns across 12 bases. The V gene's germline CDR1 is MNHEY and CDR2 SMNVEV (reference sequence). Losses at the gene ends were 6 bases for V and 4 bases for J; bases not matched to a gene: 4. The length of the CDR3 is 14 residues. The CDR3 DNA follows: TGTGCCAGCAGCGGGACAGGGGGCTGGTACGAGCAGTACTTC. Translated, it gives CASSGTGGWYEQYF.

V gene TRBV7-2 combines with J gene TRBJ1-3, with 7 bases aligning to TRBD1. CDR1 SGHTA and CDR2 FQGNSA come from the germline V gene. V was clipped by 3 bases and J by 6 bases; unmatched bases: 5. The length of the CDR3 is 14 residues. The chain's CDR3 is CASSLGQYPNTIYF. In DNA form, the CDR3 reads TGTGCCAGCAGCTTGGGACAGTATCCAAACACCATATATTTT.

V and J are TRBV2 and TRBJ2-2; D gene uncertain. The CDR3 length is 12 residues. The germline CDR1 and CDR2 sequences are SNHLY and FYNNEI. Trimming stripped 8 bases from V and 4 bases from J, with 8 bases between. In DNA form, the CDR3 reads TGTGCCAGCGACACTTTCACCGGGGAGCTGTTTTTT. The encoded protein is CASDTFTGELFF.

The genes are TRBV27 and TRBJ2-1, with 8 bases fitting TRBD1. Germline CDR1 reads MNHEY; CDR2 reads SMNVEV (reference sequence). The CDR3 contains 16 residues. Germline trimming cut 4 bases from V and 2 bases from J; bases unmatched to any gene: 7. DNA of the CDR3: TGTGCCAGCAGTTCCGACAGGGGTAGGGCCTACAATGAGCAGTTCTTC. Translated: CASSSDRGRAYNEQFF.

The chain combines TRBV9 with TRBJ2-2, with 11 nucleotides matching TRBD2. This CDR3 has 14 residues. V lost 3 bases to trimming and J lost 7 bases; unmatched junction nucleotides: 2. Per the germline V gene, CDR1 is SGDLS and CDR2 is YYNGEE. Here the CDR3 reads CASSGGLADGELFF. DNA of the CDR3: TGTGCCAGCAGCGGGGGACTAGCGGACGGGGAGCTGTTTTTT. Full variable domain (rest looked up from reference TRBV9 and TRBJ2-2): DSGVTQTPKHLITATGQRVTLRCSPRSGDLSVYWYQQSLDQGLQFLIQYYNGEERAKGNILERFSAQQFPDLHSELNLSSLELGDSALYFCASSGGLADGELFFGEGSRLTVL.

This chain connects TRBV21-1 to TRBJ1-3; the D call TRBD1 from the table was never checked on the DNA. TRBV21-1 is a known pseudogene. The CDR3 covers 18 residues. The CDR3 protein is CASSPRFDATGDGDTIYF. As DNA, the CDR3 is TGTGCCAGCAGCCCACGTTTCGACGCCACAGGGGACGGGGACACCATATATTTT.

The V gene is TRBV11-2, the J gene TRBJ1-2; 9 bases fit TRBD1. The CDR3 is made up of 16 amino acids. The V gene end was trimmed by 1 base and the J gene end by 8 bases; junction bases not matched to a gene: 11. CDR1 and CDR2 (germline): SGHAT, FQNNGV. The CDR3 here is CASSLASGTGMKGYTF. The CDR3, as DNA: TGTGCCAGCAGCTTAGCCTCCGGGACAGGGATGAAGGGCTACACCTTC.

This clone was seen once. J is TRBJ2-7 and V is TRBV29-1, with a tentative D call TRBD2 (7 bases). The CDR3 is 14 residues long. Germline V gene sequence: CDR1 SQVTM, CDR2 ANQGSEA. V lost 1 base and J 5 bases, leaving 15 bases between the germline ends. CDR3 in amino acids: CSVEGGGARNEQYF. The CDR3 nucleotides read TGCAGCGTTGAAGGAGGGGGGGCCCGAAACGAGCAGTACTTC.

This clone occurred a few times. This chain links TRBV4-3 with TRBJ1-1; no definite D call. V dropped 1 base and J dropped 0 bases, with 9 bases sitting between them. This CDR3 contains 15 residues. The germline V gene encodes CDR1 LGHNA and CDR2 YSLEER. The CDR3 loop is CASSQVYSLNTEAFF. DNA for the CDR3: TGCGCCAGCAGCCAAGTTTACAGTCTGAACACTGAAGCTTTCTTT.

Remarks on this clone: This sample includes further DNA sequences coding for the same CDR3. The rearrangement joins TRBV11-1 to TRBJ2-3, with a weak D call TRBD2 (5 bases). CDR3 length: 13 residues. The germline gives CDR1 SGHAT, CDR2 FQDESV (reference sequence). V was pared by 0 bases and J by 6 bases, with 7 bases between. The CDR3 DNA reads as TGTGCCAGCAGCTTAGCGCGAGGGGATACGCAGTATTTT. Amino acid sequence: CASSLARGDTQYF. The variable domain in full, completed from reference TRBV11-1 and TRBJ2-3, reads EAEVAQSPRYKITEKSQAVAFWCDPISGHATLYWYRQILGQGPELLVQFQDESVVDDSQLPKDRFSAERLKGVDSTLKIQPAELGDSAMYLCASSLARGDTQYFGPGTRLTVL.

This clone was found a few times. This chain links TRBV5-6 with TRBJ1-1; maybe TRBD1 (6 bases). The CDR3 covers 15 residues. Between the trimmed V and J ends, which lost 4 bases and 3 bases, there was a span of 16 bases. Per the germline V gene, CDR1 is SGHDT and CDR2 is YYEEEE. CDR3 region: CASSLIQGSYTEAFF. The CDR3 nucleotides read TGTGCCAGCAGCCTCATACAGGGATCTTACACTGAAGCTTTCTTT. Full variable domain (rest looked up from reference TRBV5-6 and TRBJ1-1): DAGVTQSPTHLIKTRGQQVTLRCSPKSGHDTVSWYQQALGQGPQFIFQYYEEEERQRGNFPDRFSGHQFPNYSSELNVNALLLGDSALYLCASSLIQGSYTEAFFGQGTRLTVV.

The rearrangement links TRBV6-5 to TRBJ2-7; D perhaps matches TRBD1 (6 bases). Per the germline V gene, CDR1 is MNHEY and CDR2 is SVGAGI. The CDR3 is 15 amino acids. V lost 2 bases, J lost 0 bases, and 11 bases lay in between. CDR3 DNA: TGTGCCAGCAGTTACCACAGGGCTAGCTCCTACGAGCAGTACTTC. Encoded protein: CASSYHRASSYEQYF.

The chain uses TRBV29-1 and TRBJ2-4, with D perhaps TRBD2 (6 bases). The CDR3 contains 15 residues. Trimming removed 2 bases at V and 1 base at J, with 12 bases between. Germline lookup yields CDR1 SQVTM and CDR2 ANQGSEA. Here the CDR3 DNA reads TGCAGCGTTGAAAGGGCAGGGACTGCCAAAAACATTCAGTACTTC. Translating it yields CSVERAGTAKNIQYF.

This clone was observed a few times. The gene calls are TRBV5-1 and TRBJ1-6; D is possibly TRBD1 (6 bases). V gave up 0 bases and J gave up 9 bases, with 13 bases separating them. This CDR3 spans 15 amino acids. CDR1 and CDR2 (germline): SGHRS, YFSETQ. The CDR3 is CASSLETRGGSPLHF. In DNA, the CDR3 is TGCGCCAGCAGCTTGGAGACTAGGGGGGGTTCACCCCTCCACTTT.

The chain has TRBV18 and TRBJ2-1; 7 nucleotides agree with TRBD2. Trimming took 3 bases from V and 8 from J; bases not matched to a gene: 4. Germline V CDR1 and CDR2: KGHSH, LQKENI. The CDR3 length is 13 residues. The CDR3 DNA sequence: TGTGCCAGCTCACCGCAAAGCGGGGATGAGCAGTTCTTC. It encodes CASSPQSGDEQFF.

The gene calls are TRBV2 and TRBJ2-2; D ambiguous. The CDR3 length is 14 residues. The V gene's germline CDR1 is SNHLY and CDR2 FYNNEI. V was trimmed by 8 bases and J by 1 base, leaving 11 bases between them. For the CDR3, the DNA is TGTGCCAGCGTTCCGTCAGGGAACACCGGGGAGCTGTTTTTT. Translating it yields CASVPSGNTGELFF.

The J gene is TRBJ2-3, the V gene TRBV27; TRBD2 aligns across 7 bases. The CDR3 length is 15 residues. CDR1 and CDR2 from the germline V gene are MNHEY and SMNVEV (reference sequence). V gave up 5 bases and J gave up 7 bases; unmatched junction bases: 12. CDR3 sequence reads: CASSRAGGSLYTQYF. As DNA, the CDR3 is TGTGCCAGCAGTCGCGCTGGCGGGAGTCTGTATACGCAGTATTTT.

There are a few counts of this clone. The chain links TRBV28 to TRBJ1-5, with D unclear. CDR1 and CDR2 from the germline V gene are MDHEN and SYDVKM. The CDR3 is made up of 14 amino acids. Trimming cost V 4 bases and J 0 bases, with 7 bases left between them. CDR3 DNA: TGTGCCAGCAGTTACGGGAATAGCAATCAGCCCCAGCATTTT. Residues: CASSYGNSNQPQHF.

CDR3 nucleotide sequence: TGTGCCAGCAGCCAAGAATTTGGACAGCGGGGAATAACTGAAGCTTTCTTT. Protein product: CASSQEFGQRGITEAFF. The chain recombines TRBV4-2 with TRBJ1-1, with a tentative D call TRBD1 (6 bases). V shed 0 bases and J shed 5 bases, with 19 bases lying between them. This CDR3 has 17 amino acids. The germline V gene has CDR1 LGHNA and CDR2 YNFKEQ.